This T cell receptor beta chain came from a study of shared clonotypes between healthy human individuals. Notes on the study in general: Represented diversity (both genetic and exposure-history) was limited by the small number of donors. Generation probability values for non-shared clonotypes were lower than those for clonotypes shared by all four donors.

An even split of each subset's genomic DNA across several immunoSEQ plates was performed. This table comes from immunoSEQ multiplex PCR, and its TCRdb copy is limited to in-frame clones, with some not included. The sample includes hundreds of thousands of clones, roughly 72% of them seen just once. Worth noting for this clone: Its antigen is undetermined.

V trimming: 6 bases; J trimming: 1 base; junction bases outside the gene matches: 7. Germline CDR1 is SGHAT and CDR2 is FQNNGV. The CDR3 has 16 residues. Sequencing was performed on memory CD4+ T cells sorted from blood. The subset here: CD45RA-negative fraction. The chain recombines TRBV11-2 with TRBJ2-2; 8 bases are a match to TRBD2. The TCR originated in a woman aged 25 to 39 in good health. In nucleotides, the CDR3 is TGTGCCAGCAGACTTTCGGGAGGGCGGAACACCGGGGAGCTGTTTTTT. Amino acid sequence: CASRLSGGRNTGELFF.